This TCR beta chain was captured by sequencing in a study of technical replicates of blood from a handful of donors. Profiled with immunoSEQ multiplex PCR; TCRdb holds only in-frame clones, not every one. Of just over 80,000 clones in the sample, just over 95% were seen once. V was pared by 1 base and J by 5 bases, with 9 bases between. Germline V gene data show CDR1 as LNHDA and CDR2 as SQIVND (reference sequence). The CDR3 runs to 13 residues. The sequenced material came from T cells isolated from PBMCs. The source of this sequence is a human donor in good health. The J gene is TRBJ2-7, the V gene TRBV19; TRBD2 is a possible D gene (5 bases). In DNA, the CDR3 is TGTGCCAGTAGTATAGGGGGAGTCCACGAGCAGTACTTC. Its protein product is CASSIGGVHEQYF.